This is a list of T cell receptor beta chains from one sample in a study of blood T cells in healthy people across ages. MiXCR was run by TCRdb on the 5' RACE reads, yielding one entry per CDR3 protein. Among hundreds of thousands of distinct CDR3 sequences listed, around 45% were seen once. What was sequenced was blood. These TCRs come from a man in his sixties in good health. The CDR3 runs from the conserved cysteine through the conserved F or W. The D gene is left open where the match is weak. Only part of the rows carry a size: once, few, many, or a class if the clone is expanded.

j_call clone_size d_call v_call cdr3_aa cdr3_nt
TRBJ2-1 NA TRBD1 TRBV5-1 CASMPWTGVEGNEQFF TGCGCCAGCATGCCGTGGACAGGGGTGGAGGGCAATGAGCAGTTCTTC
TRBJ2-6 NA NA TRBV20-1 CSARATRANVLTF TGCAGTGCTAGGGCAACGAGGGCCAACGTCCTGACTTTC
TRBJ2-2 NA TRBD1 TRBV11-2 CASSFNRGWAGELFF TGTGCCAGCAGCTTCAACAGGGGGTGGGCCGGGGAGCTGTTTTTT
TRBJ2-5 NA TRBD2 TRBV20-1 CSARDQTSGAGETQYF TGCAGTGCTAGAGACCAGACTAGCGGGGCGGGAGAGACCCAGTACTTC
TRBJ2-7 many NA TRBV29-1 CSVELPGGKMAYEQYF TGCAGCGTTGAACTCCCCGGGGGCAAAATGGCCTACGAGCAGTACTTC
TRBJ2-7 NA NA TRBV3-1 CASTQTRSEDEQYF TGTGCCAGCACCCAAACGAGGAGTGAGGATGAGCAGTACTTC
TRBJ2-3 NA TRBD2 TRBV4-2 CASSQDLWRGRSADTQYF TGTGCCAGCAGCCAGGATCTCTGGCGCGGGAGGAGTGCAGATACGCAGTATTTT
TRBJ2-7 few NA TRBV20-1 CSARDPSISYEQYF TGCAGTGCTAGAGATCCAAGTATCTCCTACGAGCAGTACTTC
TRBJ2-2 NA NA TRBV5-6 CASSLIGGSNTGELFF TGTGCCAGCAGCTTGATAGGGGGATCGAACACCGGGGAGCTGTTTTTT
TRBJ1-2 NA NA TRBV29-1 CSVYIGPSYGYTF TGCAGCGTTTACATCGGGCCTTCCTATGGCTACACCTTC
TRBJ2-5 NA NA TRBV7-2 CASSLAGPRRETQYF TGTGCCAGCAGCTTAGCCGGCCCCCGTAGGGAGACCCAGTACTTC
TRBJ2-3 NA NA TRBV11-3 CASRRVDTDTQYF TGTGCCAGCAGACGAGTGGACACAGATACGCAGTATTTT
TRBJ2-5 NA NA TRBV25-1 CASSDPGYQGTQYF TGTGCCAGCAGTGATCCAGGATACCAAGGGACCCAGTACTTC
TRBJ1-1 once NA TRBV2 CASSVERLNTEAFF TGTGCCAGCAGTGTGGAACGTCTGAACACTGAAGCTTTCTTT
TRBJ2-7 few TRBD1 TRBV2 CASTARDSPYEQYF TGTGCCAGCACCGCCCGGGACAGTCCCTACGAGCAGTACTTC
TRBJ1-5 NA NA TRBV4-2 CASSHQIPLGQSNQPQHF TGTGCCAGCAGCCACCAAATCCCCCTCGGACAGAGCAATCAGCCCCAGCATTTT
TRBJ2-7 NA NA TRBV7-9 CASSTTKEAQYF TGTGCCAGCAGCACAACTAAAGAGGCCCAGTACTTC
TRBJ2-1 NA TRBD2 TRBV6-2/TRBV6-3 CASSFLAGAVGEQFF TGTGCCAGCAGTTTCCTAGCGGGGGCGGTTGGTGAGCAGTTCTTC
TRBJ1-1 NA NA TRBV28 CTSSLVDFMNTEAFF TGTACCAGCAGTTTGGTCGACTTCATGAACACTGAAGCTTTCTTT
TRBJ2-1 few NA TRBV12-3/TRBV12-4 CASREGGSANNEQFF TGTGCCAGCAGGGAAGGGGGTAGCGCCAACAATGAGCAGTTCTTC
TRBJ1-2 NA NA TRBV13 CASSFRLAGVGGYTF TGTGCCAGCAGCTTTAGACTCGCGGGGGTAGGGGGCTACACCTTC
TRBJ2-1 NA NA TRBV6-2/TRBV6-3 CASSYGLSYNEQFF TGTGCCAGCAGTTATGGGCTGTCCTACAATGAGCAGTTCTTC
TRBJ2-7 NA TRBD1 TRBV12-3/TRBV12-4 CASRYAGTGGYEQYF TGTGCCAGCAGGTACGCCGGGACAGGCGGTTACGAGCAGTACTTC
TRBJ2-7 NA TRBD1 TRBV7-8 CASSARDSTSYEQYF TGTGCCAGCAGCGCTCGGGACAGCACATCCTACGAGCAGTACTTC
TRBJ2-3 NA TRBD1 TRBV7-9 CASSLVSQGAFTQYF TGTGCCAGCAGCTTAGTTTCGCAGGGGGCTTTTACGCAGTATTTT
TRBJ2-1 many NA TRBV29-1 CSGGGNEQFF TGCAGCGGGGGTGGGAATGAGCAGTTCTTC
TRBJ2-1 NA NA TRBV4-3 CASSQDHRRGSYNEQFF TGCGCCAGCAGCCAAGATCATAGGCGCGGCTCCTACAATGAGCAGTTCTTC
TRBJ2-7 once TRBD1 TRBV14 CASSRTGWVYEQYF TGTGCCAGCAGCCGGACAGGGTGGGTCTACGAGCAGTACTTC
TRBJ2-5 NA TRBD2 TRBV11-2 CASSLGDLAGGKETQYF TGTGCCAGCAGCTTGGGGGATCTAGCGGGGGGTAAGGAGACCCAGTACTTC
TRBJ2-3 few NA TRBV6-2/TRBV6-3 CASSLARTQYF TGTGCCAGCAGTCTAGCGCGTACGCAGTATTTT
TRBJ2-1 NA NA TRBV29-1 CSVETKFNEQFF TGCAGCGTTGAAACTAAGTTCAATGAGCAGTTCTTC
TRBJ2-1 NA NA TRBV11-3 CASSLGGTHNEQFF TGTGCCAGCAGCTTAGGGGGGACCCACAATGAGCAGTTCTTC
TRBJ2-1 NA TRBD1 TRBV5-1 CASRHYRGSYNEQFF TGCGCCAGCAGACACTACAGGGGATCCTACAATGAGCAGTTCTTC
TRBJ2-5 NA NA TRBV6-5 CASSVAFGETQYF TGTGCCAGCAGTGTGGCTTTTGGGGAGACCCAGTACTTC
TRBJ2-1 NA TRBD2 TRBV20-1 CSARGPSLAGGEITKNEQFF TGCAGTGCTAGAGGCCCTTCACTAGCGGGAGGCGAAATCACAAAAAATGAGCAGTTCTTC
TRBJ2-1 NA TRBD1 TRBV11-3 CASSPQYLDRDDYNEQFF TGTGCCAGCAGCCCCCAGTACCTGGACAGGGATGACTACAATGAGCAGTTCTTC
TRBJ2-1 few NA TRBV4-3 CASSQRRANEQFF TGCGCCAGCAGCCAACGGCGAGCGAATGAGCAGTTCTTC
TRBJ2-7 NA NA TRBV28 CASSPDTYSSYEQYF TGTGCCAGCAGTCCGGACACTTACAGCTCCTACGAGCAGTACTTC
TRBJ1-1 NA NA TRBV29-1 CSVEGTEAFF TGCAGCGTTGAGGGGACTGAAGCTTTCTTT
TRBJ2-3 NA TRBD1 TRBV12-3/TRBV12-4 CASFPPGDRSLKDTQYF TGTGCCAGCTTCCCTCCCGGGGACAGGTCCCTCAAGGATACGCAGTATTTT
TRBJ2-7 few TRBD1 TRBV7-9 CASSSDWEGQGIREQYF TGTGCCAGCAGCTCCGATTGGGAGGGACAGGGGATTCGCGAGCAGTACTTC
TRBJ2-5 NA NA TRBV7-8 CASSLGLRGKETQYF TGTGCCAGCAGCTTAGGTTTGAGAGGGAAAGAGACCCAGTACTTC
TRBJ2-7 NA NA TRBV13 CASSFSPLGVSSYEQYF TGTGCCAGCAGCTTCAGCCCCCTCGGGGTGAGCTCCTACGAGCAGTACTTC
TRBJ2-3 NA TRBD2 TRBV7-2 CASSLERGKTDTQYF TGTGCCAGCAGCTTAGAGCGGGGAAAAACAGATACGCAGTATTTT
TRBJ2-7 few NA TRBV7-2 CASSHGLAFYEQYF TGTGCCAGCAGCCACGGGTTGGCATTCTACGAGCAGTACTTC
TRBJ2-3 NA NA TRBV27 CASSLLLEARSTDTQYF TGTGCCAGCAGTTTACTGTTAGAGGCTAGAAGCACAGATACGCAGTATTTT
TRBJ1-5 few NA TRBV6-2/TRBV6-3 CASSPGTTSNQPQHF TGTGCCAGCAGTCCCGGGACAACTAGCAATCAGCCCCAGCATTTT
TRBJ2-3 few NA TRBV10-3 CAISERQHSTDTQYF TGTGCCATCAGTGAACGGCAGCATAGCACAGATACGCAGTATTTT